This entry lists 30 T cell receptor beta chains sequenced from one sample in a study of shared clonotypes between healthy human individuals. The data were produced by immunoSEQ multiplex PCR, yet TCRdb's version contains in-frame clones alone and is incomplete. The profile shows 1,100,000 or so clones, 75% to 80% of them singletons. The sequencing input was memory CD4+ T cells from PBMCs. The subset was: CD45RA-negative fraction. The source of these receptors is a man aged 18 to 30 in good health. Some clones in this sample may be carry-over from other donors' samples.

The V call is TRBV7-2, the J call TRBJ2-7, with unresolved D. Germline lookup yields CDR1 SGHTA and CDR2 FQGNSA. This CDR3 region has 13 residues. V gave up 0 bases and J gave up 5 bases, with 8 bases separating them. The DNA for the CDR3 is TGTGCCAGCAGCTTAGCGAATCCCCACGAGCAGTACTTC. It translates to CASSLANPHEQYF.

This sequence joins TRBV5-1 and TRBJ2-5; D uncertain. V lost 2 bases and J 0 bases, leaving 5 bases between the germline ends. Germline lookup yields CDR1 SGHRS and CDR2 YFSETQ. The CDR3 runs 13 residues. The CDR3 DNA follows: TGCGCCAGCAGCTTAACTAACCAAGAGACCCAGTACTTC. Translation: CASSLTNQETQYF. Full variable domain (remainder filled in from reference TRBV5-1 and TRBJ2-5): KAGVTQTPRYLIKTRGQQVTLSCSPISGHRSVSWYQQTPGQGLQFLFEYFSETQRNKGNFPGRFSGRQFSNSRSEMNVSTLELGDSALYLCASSLTNQETQYFGPGTRLLVL.

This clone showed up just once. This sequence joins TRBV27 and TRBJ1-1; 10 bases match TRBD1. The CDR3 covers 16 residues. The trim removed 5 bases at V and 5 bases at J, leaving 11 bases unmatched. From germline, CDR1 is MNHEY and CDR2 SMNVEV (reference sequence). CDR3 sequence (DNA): TGTGCCAGCAGTCCCCGACAGGGGGCGCGAAGGACTGAAGCTTTCTTT. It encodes CASSPRQGARRTEAFF.

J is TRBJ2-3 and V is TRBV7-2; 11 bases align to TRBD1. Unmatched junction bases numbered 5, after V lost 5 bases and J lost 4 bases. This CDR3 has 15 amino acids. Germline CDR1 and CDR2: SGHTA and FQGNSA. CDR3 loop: CASSLGQGAPDTQYF. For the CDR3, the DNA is TGTGCCAGCAGCCTAGGACAGGGGGCTCCAGATACGCAGTATTTT. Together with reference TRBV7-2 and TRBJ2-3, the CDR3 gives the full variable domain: GAGVSQSPSNKVTEKGKDVELRCDPISGHTALYWYRQSLGQGLEFLIYFQGNSAPDKSGLPSDRFSAERTGGSVSTLTIQRTQQEDSAVYLCASSLGQGAPDTQYFGPGTRLTVL.

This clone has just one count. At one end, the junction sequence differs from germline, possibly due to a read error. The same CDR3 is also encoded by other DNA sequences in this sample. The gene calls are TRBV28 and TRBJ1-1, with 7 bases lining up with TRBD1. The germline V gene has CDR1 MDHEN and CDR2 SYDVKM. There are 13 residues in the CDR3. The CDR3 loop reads CASSTGVNTEAFF. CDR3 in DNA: TGTGCCAGCAGTACAGGGGTGAATACTGAAGCTTTCTTT.

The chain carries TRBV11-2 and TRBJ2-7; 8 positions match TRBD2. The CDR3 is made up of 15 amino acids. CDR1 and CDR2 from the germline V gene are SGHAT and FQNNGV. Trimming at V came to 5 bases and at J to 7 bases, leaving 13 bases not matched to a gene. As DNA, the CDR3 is TGTGCCAGCAGCGGGGCTAGCGGGCCGACGGGAGAGCAGTACTTC. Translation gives CASSGASGPTGEQYF.

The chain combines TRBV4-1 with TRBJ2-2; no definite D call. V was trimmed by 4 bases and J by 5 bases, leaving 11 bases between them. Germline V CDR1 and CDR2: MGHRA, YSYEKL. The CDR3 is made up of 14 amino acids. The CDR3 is CASSRPQRTGELFF. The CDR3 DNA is TGCGCCAGCAGCCGGCCTCAGCGAACCGGGGAGCTGTTTTTT.

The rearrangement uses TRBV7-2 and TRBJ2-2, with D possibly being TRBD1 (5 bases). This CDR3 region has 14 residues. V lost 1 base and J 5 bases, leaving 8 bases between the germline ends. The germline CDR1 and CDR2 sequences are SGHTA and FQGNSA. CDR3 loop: CASSLVRVTGELFF. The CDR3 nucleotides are TGTGCCAGCAGCTTAGTCAGGGTTACCGGGGAGCTGTTTTTT.

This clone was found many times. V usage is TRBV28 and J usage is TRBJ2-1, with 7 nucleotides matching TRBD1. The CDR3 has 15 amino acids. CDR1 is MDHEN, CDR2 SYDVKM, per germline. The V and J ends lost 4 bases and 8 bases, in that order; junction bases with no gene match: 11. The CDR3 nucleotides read TGTGCCAGCAGTTCACAGGGGTTGGTGAGTGATGAGCAGTTCTTC. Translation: CASSSQGLVSDEQFF.

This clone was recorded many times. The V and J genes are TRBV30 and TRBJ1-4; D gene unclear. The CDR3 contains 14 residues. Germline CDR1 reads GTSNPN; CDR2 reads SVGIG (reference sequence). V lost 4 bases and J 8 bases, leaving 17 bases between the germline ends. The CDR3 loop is CAWTASPAGEKLFF. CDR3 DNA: TGTGCCTGGACCGCAAGTCCCGCCGGGGAAAAACTGTTTTTT.

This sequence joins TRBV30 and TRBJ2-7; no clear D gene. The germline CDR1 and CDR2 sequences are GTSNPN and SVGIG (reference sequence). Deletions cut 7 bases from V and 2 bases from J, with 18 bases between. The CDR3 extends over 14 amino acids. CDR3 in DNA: TGTGCCTTGCTGCACGGACCGACCCCCTACGAGCAGTACTTC. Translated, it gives CALLHGPTPYEQYF.

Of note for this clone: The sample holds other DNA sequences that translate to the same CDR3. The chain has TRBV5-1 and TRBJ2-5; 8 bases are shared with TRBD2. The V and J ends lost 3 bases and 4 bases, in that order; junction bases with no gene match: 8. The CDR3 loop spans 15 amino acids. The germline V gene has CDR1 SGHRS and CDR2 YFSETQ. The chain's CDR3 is CASSSLSGSGETQYF. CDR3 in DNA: TGCGCCAGCAGCTCCCTCAGCGGGAGTGGAGAGACCCAGTACTTC.

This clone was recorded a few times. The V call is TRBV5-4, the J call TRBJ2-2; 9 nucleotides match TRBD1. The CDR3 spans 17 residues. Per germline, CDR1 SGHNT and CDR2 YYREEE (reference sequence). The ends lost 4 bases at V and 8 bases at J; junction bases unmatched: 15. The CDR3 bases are TGTGCCAGCAGCGGAGCCCCGGGACAGGGAAGTGAGGGGGAGCTGTTTTTT. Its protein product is CASSGAPGQGSEGELFF.

As DNA, the CDR3 is TGTGCCAGCAGTTACGTGGCTAGCGGCCGCACCGGGGAGCTGTTTTTT. Amino acids: CASSYVASGRTGELFF. The rearrangement uses TRBV6-5 and TRBJ2-2; 7 bases are a match to TRBD2. Germline V gene lookup returns CDR1 MNHEY and CDR2 SVGAGI. The CDR3 loop spans 16 amino acids. V lost 2 bases, J lost 4 bases, and 7 bases stayed unmatched.

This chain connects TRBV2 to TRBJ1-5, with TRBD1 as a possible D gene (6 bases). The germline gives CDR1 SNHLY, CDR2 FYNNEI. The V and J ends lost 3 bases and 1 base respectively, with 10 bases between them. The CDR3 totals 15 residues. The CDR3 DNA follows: TGTGCCAGCAGTGATATAGGGGGGAGCAATCAGCCCCAGCATTTT. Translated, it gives CASSDIGGSNQPQHF.

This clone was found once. The CDR3 protein is CASSADGLAATDTQYF. The DNA for the CDR3 is TGTGCCAGCAGCGCTGACGGACTAGCGGCCACAGATACGCAGTATTTT. The chain combines TRBV9 with TRBJ2-3; 10 bases map to TRBD2. Losses at the gene ends were 3 bases for V and 2 bases for J; bases not matched to a gene: 6. Germline V lookup: CDR1 SGDLS, CDR2 YYNGEE. CDR3 length: 16 residues.

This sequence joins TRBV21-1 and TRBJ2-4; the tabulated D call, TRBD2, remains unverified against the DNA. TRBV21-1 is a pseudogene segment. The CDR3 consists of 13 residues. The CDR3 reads CASSPSGKNIQYF. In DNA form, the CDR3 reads TGTGCCAGCAGTCCGTCGGGCAAAAACATTCAGTACTTC.

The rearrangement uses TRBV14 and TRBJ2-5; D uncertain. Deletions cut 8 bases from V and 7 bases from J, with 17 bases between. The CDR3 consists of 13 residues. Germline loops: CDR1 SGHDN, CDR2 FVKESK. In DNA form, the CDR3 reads TGTGCCAGCGAGTGGGTGCGCGGAACGACCCAGTACTTC. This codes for CASEWVRGTTQYF.

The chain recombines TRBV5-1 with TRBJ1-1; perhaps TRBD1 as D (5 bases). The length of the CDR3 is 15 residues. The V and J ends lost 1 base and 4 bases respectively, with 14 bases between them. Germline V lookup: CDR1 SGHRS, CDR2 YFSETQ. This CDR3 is CASSLYDGGGTEAFF. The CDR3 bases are TGCGCCAGCAGCTTGTACGACGGCGGGGGCACTGAAGCTTTCTTT.

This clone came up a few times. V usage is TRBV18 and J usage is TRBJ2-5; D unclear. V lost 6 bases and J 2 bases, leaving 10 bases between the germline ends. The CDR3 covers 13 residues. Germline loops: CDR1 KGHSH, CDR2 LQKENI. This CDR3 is CASSPNRQETQYF. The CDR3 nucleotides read TGTGCCAGCTCCCCAAATAGACAAGAGACCCAGTACTTC.

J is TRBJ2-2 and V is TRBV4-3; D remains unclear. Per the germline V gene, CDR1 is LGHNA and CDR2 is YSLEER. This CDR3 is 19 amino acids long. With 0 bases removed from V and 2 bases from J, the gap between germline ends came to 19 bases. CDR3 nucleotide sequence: TGCGCCAGCAGCCAAGACCCCTTCCCGCGGAAGGGCAACACCGGGGAGCTGTTTTTT. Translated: CASSQDPFPRKGNTGELFF.

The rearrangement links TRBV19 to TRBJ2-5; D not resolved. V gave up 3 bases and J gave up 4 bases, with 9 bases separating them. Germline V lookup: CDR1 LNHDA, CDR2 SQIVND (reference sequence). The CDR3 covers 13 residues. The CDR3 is CASSMTPGETQYF. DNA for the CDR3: TGTGCCAGTAGTATGACACCTGGAGAGACCCAGTACTTC. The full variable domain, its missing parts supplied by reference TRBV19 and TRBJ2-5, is DGGITQSPKYLFRKEGQNVTLSCEQNLNHDAMYWYRQDPGQGLRLIYYSQIVNDFQKGDIAEGYSVSREKKESFPLTVTSAQKNPTAFYLCASSMTPGETQYFGPGTRLLVL.

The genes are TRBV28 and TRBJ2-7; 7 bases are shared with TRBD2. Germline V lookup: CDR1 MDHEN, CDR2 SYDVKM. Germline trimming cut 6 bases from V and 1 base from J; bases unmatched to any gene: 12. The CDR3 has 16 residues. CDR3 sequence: CASSPQWYSGSYEQYF. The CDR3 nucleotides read TGTGCCAGCAGCCCTCAGTGGTATAGCGGGTCCTACGAGCAGTACTTC.

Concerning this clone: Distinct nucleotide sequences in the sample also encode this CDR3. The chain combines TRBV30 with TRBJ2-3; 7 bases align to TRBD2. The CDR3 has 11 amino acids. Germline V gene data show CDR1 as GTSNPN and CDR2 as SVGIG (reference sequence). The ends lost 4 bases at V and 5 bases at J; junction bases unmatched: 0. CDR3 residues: CAWTGGDTQYF. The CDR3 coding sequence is TGTGCCTGGACGGGAGGAGATACGCAGTATTTT.

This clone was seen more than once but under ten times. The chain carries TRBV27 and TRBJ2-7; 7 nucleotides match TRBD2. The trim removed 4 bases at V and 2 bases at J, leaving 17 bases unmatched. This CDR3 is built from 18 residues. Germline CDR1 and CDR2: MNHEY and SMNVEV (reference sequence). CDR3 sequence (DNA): TGTGCCAGCAGTTCCCGGGACTACTCAAGAACTTATACCTACGAGCAGTACTTC. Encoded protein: CASSSRDYSRTYTYEQYF.

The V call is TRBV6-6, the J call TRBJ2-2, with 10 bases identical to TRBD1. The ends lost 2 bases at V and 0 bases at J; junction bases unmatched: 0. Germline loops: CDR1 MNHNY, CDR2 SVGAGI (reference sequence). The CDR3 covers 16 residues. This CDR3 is CASSYGQGANTGELFF. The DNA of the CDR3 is TGTGCCAGCAGTTACGGACAGGGGGCGAACACCGGGGAGCTGTTTTTT.

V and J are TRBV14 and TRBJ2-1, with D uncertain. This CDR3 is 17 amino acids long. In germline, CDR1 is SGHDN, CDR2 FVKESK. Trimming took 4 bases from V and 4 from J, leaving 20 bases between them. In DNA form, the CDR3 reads TGTGCCAGCAGCCGGGCCGGCCACCTCCAAATTTACAATGAGCAGTTCTTC. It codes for CASSRAGHLQIYNEQFF.

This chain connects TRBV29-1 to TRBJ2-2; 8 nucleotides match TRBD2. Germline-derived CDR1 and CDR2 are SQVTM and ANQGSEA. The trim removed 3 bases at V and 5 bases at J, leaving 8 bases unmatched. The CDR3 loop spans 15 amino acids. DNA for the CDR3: TGCAGCGTTGATTCTGGGACTAGAACAACCGGGGAGCTGTTTTTT. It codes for CSVDSGTRTTGELFF.

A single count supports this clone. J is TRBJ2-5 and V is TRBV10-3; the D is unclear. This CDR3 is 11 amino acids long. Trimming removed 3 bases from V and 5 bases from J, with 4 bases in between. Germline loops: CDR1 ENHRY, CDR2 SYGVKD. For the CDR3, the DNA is TGTGCCATCAGTGACGGTGAGACCCAGTACTTC. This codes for CAISDGETQYF.

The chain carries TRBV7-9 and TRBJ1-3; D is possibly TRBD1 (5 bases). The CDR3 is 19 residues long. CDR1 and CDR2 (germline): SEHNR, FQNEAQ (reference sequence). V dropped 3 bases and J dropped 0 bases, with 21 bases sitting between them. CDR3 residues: CASSLPAFGTGSSGNTIYF. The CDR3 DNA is TGTGCCAGCAGCTTGCCAGCTTTCGGTACAGGCTCCTCTGGAAACACCATATATTTT.